The clone carrying this TCR beta chain was recorded a few times. Antigen: not known. This sample is part of a study of blood T cells in healthy people across ages. On the study more broadly: Template switching recovered approximately one barcoded beta molecule for every two T cells. Findings and limits, study-wide: Observed TCR beta diversity per million T cells went down as age went up. This fall followed a roughly linear course with age.

With 6 bases removed from V and 1 base from J, the gap between germline ends came to 15 bases. This CDR3 region has 15 residues. CDR1 is MDHEN, CDR2 SYDVKM, per germline. With a J-beta primer mix and a sample-barcoded 5' primer, a second PCR ran roughly 7 to 11 cycles. TCRdb redid the calling of the 5' RACE reads with MiXCR, one entry per CDR3 protein. The table has around 780,000 distinct CDR3 sequences, around a quarter seen once; the top ten hold about 3%. The data also belong to a second study, concerning T cells of mothers and their children.

This sequence joins TRBV28 and TRBJ1-1; a possible D gene is TRBD1 (5 bases). Input material: blood. The clonotype originates from a boy younger than 18 in good health. CDR3 sequence reads: CASSLGRARNTEAFF. Here the CDR3 DNA reads TGTGCCAGCAGCTTGGGACGGGCGCGGAACACTGAAGCTTTCTTT.